These 30 T cell receptor beta chains came from one sample sequenced in a study of post-analysis software for immune sequencing data. Unique molecular identifiers had been added to the TCR beta cDNA libraries. Each CDR3 protein is one row after TCRdb ran MiXCR on the PCR reads. The sample includes some 800,000 distinct CDR3 sequences, just over 45% of them seen just once. Whole-study results and caveats: Relative to controls, patients had about five TRBV segments at higher frequency, with TRBV5-6, TRBV5-1 and TRBV20-1 among these.

These receptors lack a known antigen. The material sequenced was blood. These receptors were obtained from a girl aged 5-17 years with multiple sclerosis.

The chain is built from TRBV5-1 and TRBJ2-7; the D gene is possibly TRBD2 (5 bases). This CDR3 comprises 14 residues. CDR1 is SGHRS and CDR2 is YFSETQ in the germline V gene. V was trimmed by 4 bases and J by 3 bases, leaving 14 bases between them. The CDR3 nucleotides read TGCGCCAGCAGCCTCGTCGGCGGGTACTACGAGCAGTACTTC. Translating it yields CASSLVGGYYEQYF.

The V and J genes are TRBV12-3 or TRBV12-4 and TRBJ1-1; D is uncertain. The CDR3 has 14 amino acids. V was cut by 2 bases and J by 2 bases, with 9 bases left in between. The CDR3 DNA reads TGTGCCAGCAGTTTAAATGGGCACAACACTGAAGCTTTCTTT. Residues: CASSLNGHNTEAFF.

Regarding this clonotype: Compared with germline, one end of the junction differs, possibly owing to a read error. The chain links TRBV29-1 to TRBJ2-1; possibly TRBD1 for D (5 bases). The CDR3 spans 13 residues. Per the germline V gene, CDR1 is SQVTM and CDR2 is ANQGSEA. The CDR3 bases are TGCAGCGTTGTTGGCCAGGGCTACAATGGGCAGTTCTTC. Protein sequence: CSVVGQGYNGQFF.

The count of this clonotype is one. The chain combines TRBV7-2 with TRBJ2-7; no clear D gene. Germline CDR1 is SGHTA and CDR2 is FQGNSA. Trimming cost V 2 bases and J 2 bases, with 10 bases left between them. The CDR3 loop spans 14 amino acids. CDR3 amino acids: CASSLKGVTYEQYF. CDR3 nucleotides: TGTGCCAGCAGCTTAAAAGGTGTGACCTACGAGCAGTACTTC. Drawing the rest from reference TRBV7-2 and TRBJ2-7, the complete variable domain is GAGVSQSPSNKVTEKGKDVELRCDPISGHTALYWYRQSLGQGLEFLIYFQGNSAPDKSGLPSDRFSAERTGGSVSTLTIQRTQQEDSAVYLCASSLKGVTYEQYFGPGTRLTVT.

V and J are TRBV4-1 and TRBJ2-4; D assignment may be TRBD1 or TRBD2 (5 bases each). The J call may be wrong; the DNA end is better matched by TRBJ2-7. The germline V gene encodes CDR1 MGHRA and CDR2 YSYEKL. The CDR3 contains 18 residues. CDR3 nucleotide sequence: TGCGCCAGCAGCCAAGATCAGAGCGGACAAACCTTCTCCTACGAGCAGTACTTC. This codes for CASSQDQSGQTFSYEQYF.

A few counts support this clonotype. The rearrangement joins TRBV12-3 or TRBV12-4 to TRBJ1-5; the match to TRBD1 covers 10 bases. The CDR3 is 13 residues long. The junction had 5 bases not matched to a gene; V was cut back by 6 bases and J by 9 bases. The CDR3 loop is CASRGTGEWPQHF. The DNA for the CDR3 is TGTGCCAGCAGGGGGACAGGGGAATGGCCCCAGCATTTT.

In this sample, this clonotype turned up a few times. The genes are TRBV21-1 and TRBJ1-5; TRBD1 is taken as the D call from the table, unchecked against the DNA. TRBV21-1 is annotated as a pseudogene. The CDR3 is 15 amino acids. The CDR3 loop reads CASSPRQGDNQPQHF. CDR3 nucleotide sequence: TGTGCCAGCAGCCCACGACAGGGTGACAATCAGCCCCAGCATTTT.

The chain recombines TRBV6-1 with TRBJ1-1; D is possibly TRBD1 (6 bases). Germline V lookup: CDR1 MNHNS, CDR2 SASEGT. Trimming shortened V by 7 bases and J by 0 bases, and 6 bases separated the two germline ends. The CDR3 consists of 12 residues. The CDR3 reads CASKGVNTEAFF. CDR3 nucleotides: TGTGCCAGCAAGGGGGTGAACACTGAAGCTTTCTTT.

In its sample, this clonotype was seen a few times. The rearrangement uses TRBV9 and TRBJ1-2; 7 nucleotides agree with TRBD1. Germline CDR1 is SGDLS and CDR2 is YYNGEE. The CDR3 is 15 residues long. After removal of 0 bases from V and 0 bases from J, the junction contained 2 bases not matched to a gene. The CDR3 here is CASSVGQGANYGYTF. The CDR3 DNA reads TGTGCCAGCAGCGTAGGTCAGGGGGCTAACTATGGCTACACCTTC.

The chain is built from TRBV29-1 and TRBJ1-6; 10 nucleotides agree with TRBD1. The J segment lost 9 bases and the V segment lost 8 bases, leaving 10 bases of the junction unmatched. The CDR3 runs 14 residues. The germline V gene has CDR1 SQVTM and CDR2 ANQGSEA. The CDR3 DNA is TGCAGCCCGCCTCCGGGACAGGGGTCTTCACCCCTCCACTTT. Amino acid sequence: CSPPPGQGSSPLHF. The full variable domain, with the rest looked up from reference TRBV29-1 and TRBJ1-6, is SAVISQKPSRDICQRGTSLTIQCQVDSQVTMMFWYRQQPGQSLTLIATANQGSEATYESGFVIDKFPISRPNLTFSTLTVSNMSPEDSSIYLCSPPPGQGSSPLHFGNGTRLTVT.

A few counts support this clonotype. V usage is TRBV29-1 and J usage is TRBJ2-1; TRBD2 aligns across 16 bases. The CDR3 loop spans 15 amino acids. Trimming took 5 bases from V and 10 from J; bases not matched to a gene: 8. Germline V gene sequence: CDR1 SQVTM, CDR2 ANQGSEA. This CDR3 reads CSVWGGLAGGNEQFF. The CDR3 nucleotides are TGCAGCGTTTGGGGGGGACTAGCGGGAGGGAACGAGCAGTTCTTC.

The V and J genes are TRBV11-3 and TRBJ2-5; perhaps TRBD1 as D (7 bases). This CDR3 comprises 15 residues. The germline CDR1 and CDR2 sequences are SGHNT and YENEEA. Trimming left V 4 bases short and J 2 bases short, with 14 bases between. CDR3 amino acids: CASSSPPGGQETQYF. CDR3 sequence (DNA): TGTGCCAGCAGCTCGCCCCCAGGGGGGCAAGAGACCCAGTACTTC.

This clonotype has more than one count but fewer than ten. The chain couples TRBV29-1 to TRBJ2-5; D could derive from TRBD1 or TRBD2 (5 bases each). CDR1 is SQVTM, CDR2 ANQGSEA, per germline. The CDR3 is 12 amino acids. V shed 7 bases and J shed 0 bases, with 9 bases lying between them. The CDR3 DNA follows: TGCAGCGCAGGGACCCACCAAGAGACCCAGTACTTC. This codes for CSAGTHQETQYF.

This chain links TRBV5-1 with TRBJ2-7; D is tentatively TRBD1 or TRBD2 (5 bases each). The ends were cut back, 7 bases at V and 3 bases at J, with 23 bases in the middle. The CDR3 consists of 16 residues. CDR1 is SGHRS, CDR2 YFSETQ, per germline. CDR3 in amino acids: CASSQTTGTDNYEQYF. For the CDR3, the DNA is TGCGCCAGCTCACAGACCACCGGGACCGATAACTACGAGCAGTACTTC. The whole variable domain, filled in from reference TRBV5-1 and TRBJ2-7, reads KAGVTQTPRYLIKTRGQQVTLSCSPISGHRSVSWYQQTPGQGLQFLFEYFSETQRNKGNFPGRFSGRQFSNSRSEMNVSTLELGDSALYLCASSQTTGTDNYEQYFGPGTRLTVT.

This sequence joins TRBV4-3 and TRBJ2-3, with TRBD1 matching 9 bases. Unmatched junction bases numbered 9, after V lost 0 bases and J lost 2 bases. CDR1 and CDR2 (germline): LGHNA, YSLEER. CDR3 length: 18 amino acids. The CDR3 protein is CASSQDPAGQGFTDTQYF. The CDR3 coding sequence is TGCGCCAGCAGCCAAGATCCGGCGGGACAGGGCTTCACAGATACGCAGTATTTT.

Comments on this clonotype: One junction end does not reproduce the germline sequence, and a read error may be involved. The chain carries TRBV20-1 and TRBJ2-4, with D hard to call. The J call is in doubt because the DNA end fits TRBJ2-7 better. This CDR3 has 12 residues. The germline gives CDR1 DFQATT, CDR2 SNEGSKA (reference sequence). The CDR3: CRAREGMGEQYF. Written as DNA, the CDR3 is TGCAGGGCTAGAGAAGGAATGGGCGAGCAGTACTTC.

This rearrangement joins TRBV28 to TRBJ2-4; D may be TRBD2 (7 bases). The last part of the DNA fits TRBJ2-7 better; the J call may be wrong. This CDR3 contains 18 residues. Germline assignment: CDR1 MDHEN and CDR2 SYDVKM. Here the CDR3 reads CASSLSRGGSGTYFEQYF. The CDR3 nucleotides read TGTGCCAGCAGTTTATCCAGGGGAGGGAGCGGGACCTACTTCGAGCAGTACTTC.

The gene calls are TRBV7-9 and TRBJ1-5, with D perhaps TRBD1 (6 bases). The CDR3 contains 18 residues. Germline CDR1 reads SEHNR; CDR2 reads FQNEAQ (reference sequence). Trimming took 0 bases from V and 1 from J, leaving 16 bases between them. The CDR3 region is CASSLATAGVGSNQPQHF. In nucleotides, the CDR3 is TGTGCCAGCAGCTTAGCGACGGCAGGGGTTGGAAGCAATCAGCCCCAGCATTTT. Based on the CDR3 plus reference TRBV7-9 and TRBJ1-5, the full variable domain is DTGVSQNPRHKITKRGQNVTFRCDPISEHNRLYWYRQTLGQGPEFLTYFQNEAQLEKSRLLSDRFSAERPKGSFSTLEIQRTEQGDSAMYLCASSLATAGVGSNQPQHFGDGTRLSIL.

The genes are TRBV9 and TRBJ1-6, with D unresolved. Germline-derived CDR1 and CDR2 are SGDLS and YYNGEE. V gave up 4 bases and J gave up 9 bases, with 8 bases separating them. CDR3 length: 12 amino acids. In DNA, the CDR3 is TGTGCCAGCAGCCCCCCCGGTTCACCCCTCCACTTT. Residues: CASSPPGSPLHF.

The chain employs TRBV28 and TRBJ2-7, with D perhaps TRBD2 (6 bases). The V end was cut by 6 bases, the J end by 3 bases, with 18 bases between. CDR1 is MDHEN, CDR2 SYDVKM, per germline. This CDR3 is built from 15 residues. The CDR3 loop is CASRGDGTGSYEQYF. CDR3 DNA: TGTGCCAGCAGGGGTGACGGGACTGGGAGCTACGAGCAGTACTTC.

There are a few counts of this clonotype. V is TRBV20-1 and J is TRBJ2-1; 7 positions match TRBD2. Germline loops: CDR1 DFQATT, CDR2 SNEGSKA (reference sequence). CDR3 length equals 12 residues. V shed 6 bases, J shed 12 bases, and the junction held 11 bases outside the gene matches. The CDR3 DNA follows: TGCAGTGCCAGACCTACCGGGACTACGCAGTTCTTC. It yields the protein CSARPTGTTQFF.

This sequence joins TRBV7-2 and TRBJ2-5, with 12 nucleotides matching TRBD2. The germline gives CDR1 SGHTA, CDR2 FQGNSA. This CDR3 has 13 amino acids. J gave up 5 bases and V 7 bases, and 2 bases lay outside the gene matches. CDR3 sequence reads: CASKLAGGETQYF. The CDR3 nucleotides read TGTGCCAGCAAACTAGCGGGAGGTGAGACCCAGTACTTC.

The chain uses TRBV24-1 and TRBJ2-5, with 8 positions matching TRBD2. Germline V gene data show CDR1 as KGHDR and CDR2 as SFDVKD. V shed 5 bases, J shed 11 bases, and the junction held 18 bases outside the gene matches. CDR3 length equals 16 residues. CDR3: CATSGTGGQMFHEQYF. The DNA of the CDR3 is TGTGCCACCAGTGGGACGGGAGGGCAAATGTTCCATGAGCAGTACTTC.

This clonotype came up a few times. The chain links TRBV6-6 to TRBJ1-2; D is perhaps TRBD1 (5 bases). The V gene's germline CDR1 is MNHNY and CDR2 SVGAGI (reference sequence). The CDR3 totals 11 residues. CDR3 region: CATRQGEGYTF. The DNA for the CDR3 is TGTGCGACCCGGCAGGGAGAAGGCTACACCTTC.

The V and J genes are TRBV4-3 and TRBJ2-1; TRBD1 matches at 12 bases. The J segment lost 8 bases and the V segment lost 5 bases, leaving 22 bases of the junction unmatched. Germline-derived CDR1 and CDR2 are LGHNA and YSLEER. There are 20 residues in the CDR3. CDR3 nucleotide sequence: TGCGCCAGCAGCTCTAACCGGGACAGGGGGCGAAGGACTAGTGGCGATGAGCAGTTCTTC. Its translation is CASSSNRDRGRRTSGDEQFF.

The gene calls are TRBV5-1 and TRBJ2-1; TRBD2 matches 11 bases. Trimming removed 3 bases from V and 4 bases from J; junction bases left unmatched: 6. From germline, CDR1 is SGHRS and CDR2 YFSETQ. The length of the CDR3 is 16 residues. For the CDR3, the DNA is TGCGCCAGCAGCTCGCTGACTAGCGGGGCGTACAATGAGCAGTTCTTC. It is translated as CASSSLTSGAYNEQFF. Complete variable domain (other parts from reference TRBV5-1 and TRBJ2-1): KAGVTQTPRYLIKTRGQQVTLSCSPISGHRSVSWYQQTPGQGLQFLFEYFSETQRNKGNFPGRFSGRQFSNSRSEMNVSTLELGDSALYLCASSSLTSGAYNEQFFGPGTRLTVL.

V and J are TRBV7-2 and TRBJ1-5; TRBD1 agrees at 8 bases. The germline gives CDR1 SGHTA, CDR2 FQGNSA. Losses at the gene ends were 1 base for V and 1 base for J; bases not matched to a gene: 3. The length of the CDR3 is 16 residues. CDR3 loop: CASSLGTGLSNQPQHF. Written as DNA, the CDR3 is TGTGCCAGCAGCTTAGGGACAGGGTTGAGCAATCAGCCCCAGCATTTT.

This clonotype was recorded a few times. The chain is built from TRBV27 and TRBJ2-5; 11 bases align to TRBD2. Germline V lookup: CDR1 MNHEY, CDR2 SMNVEV (reference sequence). V dropped 4 bases and J dropped 6; count of bases not matched to a gene: 7. The CDR3 covers 15 residues. DNA for the CDR3: TGTGCCAGCAGTTCCGGACTAGCGGGCCCCAAGACCCAGTACTTC. It translates to CASSSGLAGPKTQYF.

CDR3 in amino acids: CSVEAGANYGYTF. The DNA for the CDR3 is TGCAGCGTTGAAGCAGGGGCGAACTATGGCTACACCTTC. The rearrangement uses TRBV29-1 and TRBJ1-2; possible D gene TRBD1, 6 bases. Trimming shortened V by 1 base and J by 2 bases, and 8 bases separated the two germline ends. Looked up from germline, CDR1 is SQVTM and CDR2 is ANQGSEA. There are 13 residues in the CDR3.

V usage is TRBV29-1 and J usage is TRBJ1-1, with 9 bases that match TRBD1. The CDR3 consists of 16 residues. Looked up from germline, CDR1 is SQVTM and CDR2 is ANQGSEA. The V gene end was trimmed by 7 bases and the J gene end by 1 base; junction bases not matched to a gene: 13. CDR3 amino acids: CSAKEGSGQGNTEAFF. The DNA of the CDR3 is TGCAGCGCCAAGGAGGGTTCGGGACAGGGGAACACTGAAGCTTTCTTT. The whole variable domain, remainder taken from reference TRBV29-1 and TRBJ1-1, is SAVISQKPSRDICQRGTSLTIQCQVDSQVTMMFWYRQQPGQSLTLIATANQGSEATYESGFVIDKFPISRPNLTFSTLTVSNMSPEDSSIYLCSAKEGSGQGNTEAFFGQGTRLTVV.